A single sample is the source of the 5 T cell receptor beta chains below, sequenced in a study of T cells in Graves' hyperthyroidism and ophthalmopathy. Amplification yielded TCR beta CDR3 regions, with RNA transcripts as the source. Initially, a first-round RT-PCR of the TCR CDR3 employed the HTBI primer set. MiXCR, applied by TCRdb to the multiplex PCR reads, yields one record per CDR3 protein. The repertoire has approximately 510,000 distinct CDR3 sequences, around 50% of them found once; the top ten carry about two fifths. The material sequenced was peripheral blood or thyroid tissue (not recorded which). The receptors originated from an adult woman with Graves' disease, either hyperthyroidism or ophthalmopathy (not recorded which).

The chain uses TRBV20-1 and TRBJ2-5, with 12 bases that match TRBD2. This CDR3 region has 14 residues. J was trimmed by 5 bases and V by 2 bases; bases with no gene match: 3. Per germline, CDR1 DFQATT and CDR2 SNEGSKA (reference sequence). The CDR3 is CSARQTSGSETQYF. The CDR3 nucleotides are TGCAGTGCTAGACAGACTAGCGGGAGTGAGACCCAGTACTTC.

The rearrangement links TRBV14 to TRBJ1-2; 7 bases line up with TRBD1. CDR1 is SGHDN and CDR2 is FVKESK in the germline V gene. This CDR3 comprises 16 residues. J gave up 1 base and V 4 bases, and 9 bases lay outside the gene matches. The CDR3 region is CASSLHGDRFNYGYTF. Here the CDR3 DNA reads TGTGCCAGCAGCCTTCACGGGGACAGATTTAACTATGGCTACACCTTC.

There are a few counts of this clonotype. The chain uses TRBV2 and TRBJ2-5; D might be TRBD2 (6 bases). Looked up from germline, CDR1 is SNHLY and CDR2 is FYNNEI. This CDR3 is built from 15 residues. Trimming shortened V by 5 bases and J by 5 bases, and 18 bases separated the two germline ends. CDR3 sequence: CASSFARGGIETQYF. The CDR3 DNA follows: TGTGCCAGCAGTTTTGCCCGTGGGGGGATCGAGACCCAGTACTTC.

This clonotype was picked up one time. This sequence joins TRBV29-1 and TRBJ1-1; 10 positions agree with TRBD1. Germline lookup yields CDR1 SQVTM and CDR2 ANQGSEA. Germline trimming cut 1 base from V and 1 base from J; bases unmatched to any gene: 9. This CDR3 region has 17 residues. CDR3 in amino acids: CSVEGQPGQGRNTEAFF. CDR3 bases: TGCAGCGTTGAAGGACAGCCGGGACAGGGGCGGAACACTGAAGCTTTCTTT.

This clonotype was counted ten times or more. The chain uses TRBV20-1 and TRBJ1-1; 7 bases match TRBD1. Germline CDR1 reads DFQATT; CDR2 reads SNEGSKA (reference sequence). CDR3 size: 16 residues. J lost 1 base, V lost 6 bases, and 14 bases had no gene match. The CDR3 protein is CSAYRDSWGRNTEAFF. CDR3 sequence (DNA): TGCAGTGCCTACAGGGACAGTTGGGGCAGGAACACTGAAGCTTTCTTT.